The count of the clone carrying this T cell receptor (beta chain) is one. Sequenced by immunoSEQ multiplex PCR; TCRdb stores in-frame clones only, minus some. The profile shows about 65,000 clones, 90% of them singletons. J lost 1 base, V lost 0 bases, and 6 bases had no gene match. The CDR3 totals 17 residues. Germline CDR1 is MDHEN and CDR2 is SYDVKM. The sample originates from a study of control samples from healthy donors and cancer patients. The clonotype comes from a woman aged 50 to 65 with colorectal cancer. The sample consisted of PBMCs. The chain is built from TRBV28 and TRBJ2-7; 10 bases agree with TRBD1. Here the CDR3 reads CASSLWKTGQGSYEQYF. CDR3 nucleotides: TGTGCCAGCAGTTTATGGAAAACGGGACAGGGGTCCTACGAGCAGTACTTC.